The 5 T cell receptor beta chains below were found in one sample sequenced in a study of blood T cell repertoires in COVID-19. Clones were read by immunoSEQ multiplex PCR, and TCRdb kept only the in-frame ones, dropping some. The top ten hold 2% to 2.5% of the sample, which has about 120,000 clones, around 76% seen once. Input material: peripheral blood. These TCRs come from a man in his 70s with acute or convalescent COVID-19.

Concerning this clone itself: Other DNA sequences within the sample encode an identical CDR3. V usage is TRBV7-2 and J usage is TRBJ2-7; TRBD1 agrees at 9 bases. There are 15 residues in the CDR3. The V gene's germline CDR1 is SGHTA and CDR2 FQGNSA. The V segment lost 2 bases and the J segment 2 bases; nucleotides outside the gene matches: 4. CDR3 DNA sequence: TGTGCCAGCAGCTTAATGGGACAGGGACCCTACGAGCAGTACTTC. Protein: CASSLMGQGPYEQYF.

The chain links TRBV11-3 to TRBJ2-2, with a possible D match to TRBD2 (5 bases). The germline CDR1 and CDR2 sequences are SGHNT and YENEEA. The V end lost 6 bases, the J end lost 6 bases, and 14 bases lay between the germline ends. This CDR3 comprises 14 residues. DNA for the CDR3: TGTGCCAGCAGTCAAACGAGGGCAGCCGGGGAGCTGTTTTTT. It is translated as CASSQTRAAGELFF. Variable domain in full (rest from reference TRBV11-3 and TRBJ2-2): EAGVVQSPRYKIIEKKQPVAFWCNPISGHNTLYWYLQNLGQGPELLIRYENEEAVDDSQLPKDRFSAERLKGVDSTLKIQPAELGDSAVYLCASSQTRAAGELFFGEGSRLTVL.

V and J are TRBV6-2 or TRBV6-3 and TRBJ2-7; 7 bases line up with TRBD2. CDR1 and CDR2 from the germline V gene are MNHEY and SVGEGT. CDR3 length: 15 amino acids. V gave up 1 base and J gave up 0 bases; unmatched junction bases: 3. The CDR3 region is CASSYWGTNSYEQYF. In DNA, the CDR3 is TGTGCCAGCAGTTACTGGGGGACTAACTCCTACGAGCAGTACTTC.

V gene TRBV4-1 combines with J gene TRBJ2-7, with D tentatively TRBD1 (5 bases). Trimming stripped 0 bases from V and 2 bases from J, with 11 bases between. The CDR3 is 15 amino acids. The germline gives CDR1 MGHRA, CDR2 YSYEKL. In DNA, the CDR3 is TGCGCCAGCAGCCAAGATGTAAGGACAACCTACGAGCAGTACTTC. Amino acids: CASSQDVRTTYEQYF.

This sequence joins TRBV7-2 and TRBJ1-2; D gene unclear. CDR1 SGHTA and CDR2 FQGNSA come from the germline V gene. With 1 base removed from V and 2 bases from J, the gap between germline ends came to 20 bases. The CDR3 extends over 18 amino acids. The CDR3 is CASSLDPPGSAQNYGYTF. The CDR3, as DNA: TGTGCCAGCAGCTTAGACCCCCCGGGTTCGGCACAAAACTATGGCTACACCTTC.